These 28 T cell receptor beta chains share one sample of origin, sequenced in a study of identical twins. TCRdb reanalysed the 5' RACE reads using MiXCR and keeps one entry per CDR3 protein. The sample holds more than 1.5 million distinct CDR3 sequences, about 30% seen once. What was sequenced was cord blood. All receptors come from a newborn girl in good health.

In this sample, this clonotype turned up a few times. This rearrangement joins TRBV20-1 to TRBJ2-7, with D possibly being TRBD2 (6 bases). The V and J ends lost 0 bases and 0 bases respectively, with 15 bases between them. Germline V CDR1 and CDR2: DFQATT, SNEGSKA (reference sequence). The CDR3 is 16 residues long. The CDR3 DNA follows: TGCAGTGCTAGAGATGGACTAACTAACCCCTCCTACGAGCAGTACTTC. Translation: CSARDGLTNPSYEQYF.

This clonotype was seen a handful of times. The chain has TRBV12-3 or TRBV12-4 and TRBJ1-2, with 8 bases fitting TRBD1. The CDR3 has 14 residues. Trimming removed 6 bases from V and 13 bases from J; junction bases left unmatched: 16. The DNA for the CDR3 is TGTGCCAGCAGCCACGGCGACAGGGGCCCTCGACTCACCTTC. It specifies CASSHGDRGPRLTF.

This clonotype was observed a few times. The gene calls are TRBV28 and TRBJ2-1, with 9 bases fitting TRBD2. V lost 5 bases to trimming and J lost 12 bases; unmatched junction nucleotides: 14. CDR3 length equals 15 residues. In germline, CDR1 is MDHEN, CDR2 SYDVKM. The CDR3 DNA is TGTGCCAGCAGTGTAGCCGGGACTAGCCACCCTTGGCAGTTCTTC. It is translated as CASSVAGTSHPWQFF.

The V gene is TRBV29-1, the J gene TRBJ1-2; D ambiguous. The CDR3 length is 12 residues. Germline V gene sequence: CDR1 SQVTM, CDR2 ANQGSEA. V was pared by 3 bases and J by 2 bases, with 7 bases between. CDR3 region: CSVDRSNYGYTF. CDR3 coding DNA: TGCAGCGTTGACCGGTCGAACTATGGCTACACCTTC.

The chain carries TRBV29-1 and TRBJ2-7; maybe TRBD2 (7 bases). Deletions cut 6 bases from V and 5 bases from J, with 20 bases between. This CDR3 has 14 residues. Germline CDR1 SQVTM, CDR2 ANQGSEA. The CDR3 DNA follows: TGCAGCGTGAGGGGGGGGGCGCGGAAGAACGAGCAGTACTTC. Protein: CSVRGGARKNEQYF.

This chain connects TRBV21-1 to TRBJ2-1; the listed D gene, TRBD2, was not tested against the DNA. TRBV21-1 is a pseudogene. The CDR3 covers 15 residues. DNA for the CDR3: TGTGCCAGCAGCAAATCGGTAGCGGGGTCCAATGAGCAGTTCTTC. Its protein product is CASSKSVAGSNEQFF.

This clonotype was recorded a few times. The chain is built from TRBV20-1 and TRBJ1-4, with D maybe TRBD1 (6 bases). Germline V gene sequence: CDR1 DFQATT, CDR2 SNEGSKA (reference sequence). The CDR3 is made up of 13 amino acids. V lost 3 bases and J lost 7, with 12 bases in between. This CDR3 is CSASPGVGEKLFF. In nucleotides, the CDR3 is TGCAGTGCTAGTCCAGGGGTTGGTGAAAAACTGTTTTTT.

The CDR3 protein is CASSEEFSGKTDTQYF. CDR3 bases: TGTGCCAGCAGTGAAGAATTTAGCGGGAAAACAGATACGCAGTATTTT. The chain combines TRBV6-1 with TRBJ2-3; 8 positions match TRBD2. The CDR3 is 16 residues long. Germline assignment: CDR1 MNHNS and CDR2 SASEGT. The trim removed 1 base at V and 3 bases at J, leaving 6 bases unmatched.

Of note for this clonotype: At one end, the junction sequence differs from germline, possibly due to a read error. The chain employs TRBV9 and TRBJ1-2; weak D call: TRBD1 (5 bases). The CDR3 has 16 amino acids. CDR1 and CDR2 (germline): SGDLS, YYNGEE. CDR3 nucleotide sequence: TGTGCCAGCAGCTCCCATGGGAGGGGTGGAAACTATGGCTGCACCTTC. Amino acids: CASSSHGRGGNYGCTF.

The chain links TRBV7-2 to TRBJ2-7, with 9 bases identical to TRBD2. CDR3 length equals 15 residues. J gave up 2 bases and V 5 bases, and 7 bases lay outside the gene matches. The germline gives CDR1 SGHTA, CDR2 FQGNSA. CDR3 residues: CASSRRTSEPYEQYF. The CDR3 DNA reads as TGTGCCAGCAGCCGCAGGACTAGCGAACCCTACGAGCAGTACTTC.

The rearrangement joins TRBV28 to TRBJ2-7; 8 bases map to TRBD2. V shed 1 base, J shed 1 base, and the junction held 9 bases outside the gene matches. This CDR3 spans 17 amino acids. Looked up from germline, CDR1 is MDHEN and CDR2 is SYDVKM. The CDR3, as DNA: TGTGCCAGCAGTTTATTCCCCAGCGGGAGATGGTCCTACGAGCAGTACTTC. This encodes CASSLFPSGRWSYEQYF.

The sample holds a few counts of this clonotype. The rearrangement joins TRBV20-1 to TRBJ2-7; 8 bases match TRBD2. The CDR3 extends over 15 amino acids. Losses at the gene ends were 0 bases for V and 3 bases for J; bases not matched to a gene: 7. Germline CDR1 is DFQATT and CDR2 is SNEGSKA (reference sequence). CDR3 DNA sequence: TGCAGTGCTAGAGATCACACTAGCGGCCGCTACGAGCAGTACTTC. It yields the protein CSARDHTSGRYEQYF.

V usage is TRBV4-1 and J usage is TRBJ2-7, with D maybe TRBD2 (5 bases). This CDR3 is built from 17 residues. Germline CDR1 reads MGHRA; CDR2 reads YSYEKL. The V and J ends lost 1 base and 0 bases respectively, with 16 bases between them. The CDR3 is CASSQVPPTGSSYEQYF. CDR3 nucleotide sequence: TGCGCCAGCAGCCAAGTACCCCCGACGGGAAGCTCCTACGAGCAGTACTTC.

This clonotype was seen a handful of times. The V gene is TRBV20-1, the J gene TRBJ2-2, with D possibly being TRBD2 (6 bases). V was trimmed by 4 bases and J by 7 bases, leaving 10 bases between them. The germline V gene encodes CDR1 DFQATT and CDR2 SNEGSKA (reference sequence). The CDR3 runs to 12 residues. This CDR3 reads CSATHGGGELFF. The CDR3 DNA follows: TGCAGTGCTACCCACGGGGGCGGGGAGCTGTTTTTT.

This clonotype has a count of ten or more. The chain carries TRBV7-2 and TRBJ2-3; no clear D gene. With 0 bases removed from V and 9 bases from J, the gap between germline ends came to 4 bases. CDR3 size: 11 residues. CDR1 SGHTA and CDR2 FQGNSA come from the germline V gene. CDR3 sequence: CASSLALTQYF. The DNA of the CDR3 is TGTGCCAGCAGCTTAGCGCTAACGCAGTATTTT.

This clonotype showed up just a few times. V and J are TRBV7-9 and TRBJ1-2; D unclear. This CDR3 has 14 residues. Germline values: CDR1 SEHNR, CDR2 FQNEAQ (reference sequence). V was pared by 2 bases and J by 8 bases, with 15 bases between. CDR3 sequence reads: CASSLYHSARGYTF. In DNA form, the CDR3 reads TGTGCCAGCAGCTTATATCACAGCGCTCGGGGCTACACCTTC.

J is TRBJ2-1 and V is TRBV6-6; D is possibly TRBD2 (7 bases). The CDR3 runs to 17 residues. V lost 4 bases and J lost 3, with 19 bases in between. Germline V lookup: CDR1 MNHNY, CDR2 SVGAGI (reference sequence). Here the CDR3 reads CASSLTEAGHLYNEQFF. The CDR3 DNA follows: TGTGCCAGCAGTTTAACAGAAGCGGGACACCTCTACAATGAGCAGTTCTTC.

This clonotype was counted between two and nine times. CDR3 region: CASSQDRTSGGRDTQYF. The CDR3, as DNA: TGTGCCAGCAGCCAAGATCGGACTAGCGGGGGTAGAGATACGCAGTATTTT. This chain connects TRBV3-1 to TRBJ2-3; TRBD2 matches at 13 bases. Germline CDR1 is LGHDT and CDR2 is YNNKEL (reference sequence). This CDR3 contains 17 residues. The V gene end was trimmed by 0 bases and the J gene end by 5 bases; junction bases not matched to a gene: 5.

The chain has TRBV20-1 and TRBJ2-3; possible D gene TRBD2, 6 bases. V lost 3 bases and J lost 2, with 12 bases in between. Germline-derived CDR1 and CDR2 are DFQATT and SNEGSKA (reference sequence). This CDR3 comprises 14 residues. The CDR3, as DNA: TGCAGTGCTAGTCCGACTAGGCCCACAGATACGCAGTATTTT. Translated, it gives CSASPTRPTDTQYF.

J is TRBJ2-1 and V is TRBV7-9, with TRBD2 identical over 9 bases. CDR3 length: 16 residues. The ends lost 4 bases at V and 0 bases at J; junction bases unmatched: 4. From germline, CDR1 is SEHNR and CDR2 FQNEAQ (reference sequence). CDR3 coding DNA: TGTGCCAGCAGCTGGTCGACTAGCGGCTCCTACAATGAGCAGTTCTTC. Residues: CASSWSTSGSYNEQFF.

This clonotype was observed many times. The chain couples TRBV20-1 to TRBJ2-7, with D possibly being TRBD2 (5 bases). The CDR3 runs 11 residues. V lost 3 bases, J lost 2 bases, and 5 bases lay in between. CDR1 and CDR2 from the germline V gene are DFQATT and SNEGSKA (reference sequence). The CDR3 loop is CSASGAYEQYF. For the CDR3, the DNA is TGCAGTGCTAGCGGGGCCTACGAGCAGTACTTC.

The rearrangement uses TRBV21-1 and TRBJ2-2. TRBV21-1 corresponds to a pseudogene. The CDR3 spans 15 residues. CDR3 region: CASSKAGANTGELFF. CDR3 sequence (DNA): TGTGCCAGCAGCAAAGCGGGAGCGAACACCGGGGAGCTGTTTTTT.

This clonotype has a handful of counts. This chain links TRBV5-4 with TRBJ2-3, with 11 bases fitting TRBD2. The CDR3 is made up of 18 amino acids. Losses at the gene ends were 0 bases for V and 1 base for J; bases not matched to a gene: 7. Germline values: CDR1 SGHNT, CDR2 YYREEE (reference sequence). The DNA of the CDR3 is TGTGCCAGCAGCTTGGTTCCCATAGCGGGAGGGGGCACAGATACGCAGTATTTT. Its protein product is CASSLVPIAGGGTDTQYF.

On this clonotype itself: Germline is not matched at one junction end, which may reflect a read error. The J gene is TRBJ2-1, the V gene TRBV7-2, with TRBD2 matching 12 bases. Per the germline V gene, CDR1 is SGHTA and CDR2 is FQGNSA. The CDR3 length is 17 residues. CDR3 in amino acids: CASSLTLAGGNYNEHFF. The CDR3 DNA reads as TGTGCCAGCAGCTTAACACTAGCGGGGGGCAACTACAATGAGCACTTCTTC. Supplemented by reference TRBV7-2 and TRBJ2-1, the full variable domain reads GAGVSQSPSNKVTEKGKDVELRCDPISGHTALYWYRQSLGQGLEFLIYFQGNSAPDKSGLPSDRFSAERTGGSVSTLTIQRTQQEDSAVYLCASSLTLAGGNYNEHFFGPGTRLTVL.

This clonotype showed up just a few times. The chain recombines TRBV28 with TRBJ2-4, with 7 bases matching TRBD1. The CDR3 runs 12 residues. Germline values: CDR1 MDHEN, CDR2 SYDVKM. The V gene end was trimmed by 7 bases and the J gene end by 4 bases; junction bases not matched to a gene: 1. In DNA, the CDR3 is TGTGCCAGCAAGGACAGGAAAAACATTCAGTACTTC. This codes for CASKDRKNIQYF.

This clonotype was detected only a few times. The chain joins TRBV7-2 to TRBJ1-3; TRBD1 might be the D (6 bases). The CDR3 runs 14 residues. V was trimmed by 6 bases and J by 1 base, leaving 10 bases between them. Looked up from germline, CDR1 is SGHTA and CDR2 is FQGNSA. The CDR3 reads CASRTTGSGNTIYF. The CDR3, as DNA: TGTGCCAGCAGAACAACAGGGTCTGGAAACACCATATATTTT.

The J gene is TRBJ1-5, the V gene TRBV6-1, with D unclear. This CDR3 is built from 15 residues. The V end was cut by 1 base, the J end by 2 bases, with 9 bases between. Germline-derived CDR1 and CDR2 are MNHNS and SASEGT. This CDR3 is CASSEENGGNQPQHF. The CDR3 DNA sequence: TGTGCCAGCAGTGAAGAAAACGGGGGCAATCAGCCCCAGCATTTT.

This clonotype was counted only a few times. This sequence joins TRBV28 and TRBJ2-2; weak D call: TRBD2 (7 bases). V was cut by 0 bases and J by 7 bases, with 24 bases left in between. Germline V gene lookup returns CDR1 MDHEN and CDR2 SYDVKM. This CDR3 is built from 19 residues. The CDR3 nucleotides read TGTGCCAGCAGTTTATGGGGGTCGGGGGGACAAAGAATCCACGGGGAGCTGTTTTTT. This codes for CASSLWGSGGQRIHGELFF.